The following is a T cell receptor beta chain sequence with its context. The source of the sample is a study of technical replicates of blood from a few donors. Libraries were prepared by immunoSEQ multiplex PCR; TCRdb keeps only in-frame clonotypes and omits some of them. There are about 95,000 clones in the sample; around 96% occur only once, and 0.34% lies in the top ten. The CDR3 length is 13 residues. Germline CDR1 is MGHDK and CDR2 is SYGVNS. With 4 bases removed from V and 3 bases from J, the gap between germline ends came to 9 bases. The material sequenced was T cells isolated from PBMCs. This clonotype was obtained from a human donor in good health. The gene calls are TRBV25-1 and TRBJ1-2; the D gene is possibly TRBD1 (6 bases). The CDR3 sequence: CASSVDRDYGYTF. CDR3 sequence (DNA): TGTGCCAGCAGTGTGGACAGAGACTATGGCTACACCTTC.